The 21 T cell receptor beta chains given below trace back to one sample, sequenced in a study of technical replicates of blood from four donors. Clones were read by immunoSEQ multiplex PCR, and TCRdb kept only the in-frame ones, dropping some. The profile shows fewer than 95,000 clones, around 94% of them singletons. The sequencing sample was made of T cells isolated from PBMCs. The origin of the receptors is a human donor in good health.

The gene calls are TRBV27 and TRBJ1-2; 8 bases are shared with TRBD1. CDR1 is MNHEY, CDR2 SMNVEV, per germline (reference sequence). J lost 3 bases, V lost 2 bases, and 5 bases had no gene match. This CDR3 spans 15 amino acids. CDR3 loop: CASSLRGQDYYGYTF. The CDR3 bases are TGTGCCAGCAGTTTAAGGGGACAGGATTACTATGGCTACACCTTC.

The chain carries TRBV5-6 and TRBJ2-1; 10 bases are shared with TRBD2. CDR1 and CDR2 from the germline V gene are SGHDT and YYEEEE. CDR3 size: 16 residues. V gave up 0 bases and J gave up 6 bases; unmatched junction bases: 6. CDR3 in amino acids: CASSLEGLAPANEQFF. The DNA of the CDR3 is TGTGCCAGCAGCTTGGAGGGACTAGCGCCCGCCAATGAGCAGTTCTTC.

The chain recombines TRBV27 with TRBJ1-6; D is undetermined. With 6 bases removed from V and 9 bases from J, the gap between germline ends came to 15 bases. The germline CDR1 and CDR2 sequences are MNHEY and SMNVEV (reference sequence). This CDR3 contains 14 residues. The CDR3 coding sequence is TGTGCCAGCAGACCCGGAACCACGGGTTCACCCCTCCACTTT. This encodes CASRPGTTGSPLHF.

The chain couples TRBV27 to TRBJ2-3, with 8 bases matching TRBD1. The CDR3 is 14 residues long. The germline V gene encodes CDR1 MNHEY and CDR2 SMNVEV (reference sequence). The J segment lost 4 bases and the V segment lost 5 bases, leaving 5 bases of the junction unmatched. DNA for the CDR3: TGTGCCAGCAGTGGGACAGGCTTTGCAGATACGCAGTATTTT. It encodes CASSGTGFADTQYF.

The chain joins TRBV5-1 to TRBJ2-1, with D unresolved. There are 13 residues in the CDR3. Germline V gene lookup returns CDR1 SGHRS and CDR2 YFSETQ. Trimming took 0 bases from V and 6 from J, leaving 7 bases between them. Written as DNA, the CDR3 is TGCGCCAGCAGCTTGGTGCCAGGCAATGAGCAGTTCTTC. This codes for CASSLVPGNEQFF.

The chain is built from TRBV5-1 and TRBJ1-5; D is perhaps TRBD1 (5 bases). Germline V CDR1 and CDR2: SGHRS, YFSETQ. The CDR3 has 17 residues. Trimming left V 2 bases short and J 1 base short, with 16 bases between. CDR3 region: CASSFAGGGLSNQPQHF. The DNA of the CDR3 is TGCGCCAGCAGCTTTGCGGGGGGTGGGCTCAGCAATCAGCCCCAGCATTTT.

The chain uses TRBV10-1 and TRBJ2-7; 9 bases fit TRBD1. The germline V gene has CDR1 WNHNN and CDR2 SYGVQD (reference sequence). V trimming: 1 base; J trimming: 4 bases; junction bases outside the gene matches: 5. The CDR3 is 15 amino acids. The CDR3 region is CASSEYVGQGYEQYF. In DNA, the CDR3 is TGCGCCAGCAGTGAGTATGTGGGACAGGGTTACGAGCAGTACTTC.

This clone has a single count. The chain has TRBV6-1 and TRBJ1-2; the D gene is possibly TRBD1 (5 bases). The germline V gene encodes CDR1 MNHNS and CDR2 SASEGT. The CDR3 is 17 amino acids. Trimming cost V 3 bases and J 3 bases, with 20 bases left between them. CDR3 in DNA: TGTGCCAGCAGTGATCCGAATTCGGGACTCCACTACTATGGCTACACCTTC. As protein: CASSDPNSGLHYYGYTF.

This sequence joins TRBV5-1 and TRBJ1-1; no firm D call. The CDR3 loop spans 14 amino acids. V gave up 4 bases and J gave up 3 bases, with 13 bases separating them. Germline V gives CDR1 SGHRS, CDR2 YFSETQ. DNA of the CDR3: TGCGCCAGCAGCCGCGACGGGAGGTACACTGAAGCTTTCTTT. Protein product: CASSRDGRYTEAFF. Variable domain in full (rest from reference TRBV5-1 and TRBJ1-1): KAGVTQTPRYLIKTRGQQVTLSCSPISGHRSVSWYQQTPGQGLQFLFEYFSETQRNKGNFPGRFSGRQFSNSRSEMNVSTLELGDSALYLCASSRDGRYTEAFFGQGTRLTVV.

This chain uses TRBV19 with TRBJ1-2; no reliable D call. The V end lost 3 bases, the J end lost 2 bases, and 10 bases lay between the germline ends. The CDR3 sequence is 14 residues long. CDR1 is LNHDA, CDR2 SQIVND, per germline (reference sequence). CDR3 bases: TGTGCCAGTAGTATCTTCTCGGGGAACTATGGCTACACCTTC. Translating it yields CASSIFSGNYGYTF.

The chain links TRBV12-5 to TRBJ1-5; the D gene is possibly TRBD1 (6 bases). V was trimmed by 0 bases and J by 16 bases, leaving 16 bases between them. Germline loops: CDR1 LGHNT, CDR2 FRNRAP. CDR3 size: 13 residues. The CDR3 sequence is CASGLVGGRALHF. As DNA, the CDR3 is TGTGCTAGTGGTTTGGTAGGGGGAAGGGCCCTTCATTTT. Full variable domain (remainder filled in from reference TRBV12-5 and TRBJ1-5): DARVTQTPRHKVTEMGQEVTMRCQPILGHNTVFWYRQTMMQGLELLAYFRNRAPLDDSGMPKDRFSAEMPDATLATLKIQPSEPRDSAVYFCASGLVGGRALHFGDGTRLSIL.

The rearrangement joins TRBV27 to TRBJ2-1; 10 bases match TRBD2. The CDR3 covers 15 residues. Trimming removed 5 bases from V and 9 bases from J; junction bases left unmatched: 10. In germline, CDR1 is MNHEY, CDR2 SMNVEV (reference sequence). The CDR3 spells CASSPLAGVSGEQFF. CDR3 DNA sequence: TGTGCCAGCAGTCCGCTAGCGGGAGTTAGCGGTGAGCAGTTCTTC.

The V and J genes are TRBV7-6 and TRBJ2-7; 7 bases map to TRBD2. Trimming removed 2 bases from V and 4 bases from J; junction bases left unmatched: 8. Germline loops: CDR1 SGHVS, CDR2 FNYEAQ. The CDR3 extends over 15 amino acids. As DNA, the CDR3 is TGTGCCAGCAGCTTATTCGGGGAGGGTCCGTACGAGCAGTACTTC. As protein: CASSLFGEGPYEQYF.

The gene calls are TRBV25-1 and TRBJ2-1; TRBD2 matches at 14 bases. The V and J ends lost 4 bases and 14 bases, in that order; junction bases with no gene match: 10. The germline V gene encodes CDR1 MGHDK and CDR2 SYGVNS. This CDR3 has 15 residues. For the CDR3, the DNA is TGTGCCAGCAGTGGCCCAGGACTAGCGGGAGGTAGGAAGTTCTTC. It codes for CASSGPGLAGGRKFF.

The V gene is TRBV12-5, the J gene TRBJ1-5, with 9 bases identical to TRBD1. The germline V gene has CDR1 LGHNT and CDR2 FRNRAP. The CDR3 has 14 residues. V lost 6 bases to trimming and J lost 5 bases; unmatched junction nucleotides: 5. In nucleotides, the CDR3 is TGTGCTAGTGGCCCGGGACAGGGATATCAGCCCCAGCATTTT. Its translation: CASGPGQGYQPQHF.

The rearrangement uses TRBV5-4 and TRBJ2-3; 8 positions match TRBD2. Trimming cost V 3 bases and J 3 bases; bases outside gene matches: 6. In germline, CDR1 is SGHNT, CDR2 YYREEE (reference sequence). The CDR3 is 15 residues long. The CDR3 sequence is CASSSYSGVTDTQYF. The CDR3 coding sequence is TGTGCCAGCAGCTCCTATAGCGGGGTTACAGATACGCAGTATTTT.

The V call is TRBV5-1, the J call TRBJ2-5; D call uncertain. This CDR3 has 15 amino acids. V shed 4 bases and J shed 4 bases, with 17 bases lying between them. Germline loops: CDR1 SGHRS, CDR2 YFSETQ. The CDR3 DNA reads TGCGCCAGCAGCGAGGCGAGTGGGTCTACAGAGACCCAGTACTTC. Protein: CASSEASGSTETQYF.

This sequence joins TRBV5-1 and TRBJ2-1, with 9 nucleotides matching TRBD1. V was clipped by 5 bases and J by 6 bases; unmatched bases: 12. Germline V gene sequence: CDR1 SGHRS, CDR2 YFSETQ. CDR3 length equals 16 residues. CDR3 sequence reads: CASSWSGTGIGNEQFF. The CDR3 nucleotides read TGCGCCAGCAGTTGGTCCGGGACAGGGATCGGCAATGAGCAGTTCTTC.

V is TRBV6-5 and J is TRBJ1-3; a possible D gene is TRBD1 (6 bases). The CDR3 consists of 14 residues. Germline values: CDR1 MNHEY, CDR2 SVGAGI. Between the trimmed V and J ends, which lost 6 bases and 4 bases, there was a span of 13 bases. CDR3 in DNA: TGTGCCAGCAGACCGACAGGAGCGGGAAACACCATATATTTT. Its protein is CASRPTGAGNTIYF.

The V call is TRBV2, the J call TRBJ2-3, with D perhaps matching TRBD1 (5 bases). This CDR3 region has 16 residues. Germline V CDR1 and CDR2: SNHLY, FYNNEI. Trimming removed 3 bases at V and 5 bases at J, with 18 bases between. The CDR3 coding sequence is TGTGCCAGCAGTGATTTTGAGACAGCTCCCGGAGATACGCAGTATTTT. It yields the protein CASSDFETAPGDTQYF.

The J gene is TRBJ2-7, the V gene TRBV7-9; the D gene is possibly TRBD1 (6 bases). Germline V CDR1 and CDR2: SEHNR, FQNEAQ (reference sequence). Trimming left V 4 bases short and J 4 bases short, with 17 bases between. CDR3 length: 15 amino acids. CDR3 sequence: CASSSHYTGQYEQYF. Here the CDR3 DNA reads TGTGCCAGCAGCTCACACTACACCGGACAGTACGAGCAGTACTTC.